This record concerns one T cell receptor (beta chain) sequence. The junction and the germline gene differ at one end; a read error may be behind it. Authors' data handling: Using reference gene primer amplification, nucleated cell counts were estimated. The assay was immunoSEQ multiplex PCR, and TCRdb's table has in-frame clones only and misses some. The V and J calls and clone size come from that table; D and trimming were worked out from the DNA. The data show 350,000 to 400,000 clones, 90% seen once. The entry originates in a study of blood T cell repertoires in COVID-19. CDR1 is SQVTM, CDR2 ANQGSEA, per germline. The CDR3 is 15 amino acids.

The chain carries TRBV29-1 and TRBJ2-7; 8 nucleotides line up with TRBD2. The specimen sequenced was peripheral blood. The receptor comes from a man aged 18 to 29 with active or convalescent COVID-19. The CDR3 coding sequence is TGCAGCGTTAAAGATTGGCGGGGGGACTCCTACGAGCAGTACTTC. Amino acids: CSVKDWRGDSYEQYF.